Here is one T cell receptor beta chain with its context. This specimen belongs to a study of neurological immune-mediated disorders. The method for making cDNA was 5'RACE, and it used 10-nucleotide random UMIs. TCRdb processed the 5' RACE reads anew with MiXCR; each CDR3 protein has one entry. The sample has 65,000 to 80,000 distinct CDR3 sequences; about 15% are singletons. Healthy controls were blood bank volunteers in Maryland, USA. The germline V and J ends were trimmed by 3 bases and 1 base, with 15 bases remaining between them. Germline assignment: CDR1 GTSNPN and CDR2 SVGIG (reference sequence). The CDR3 contains 15 residues.

What was sequenced was PBMCs. The TCR originated in a woman aged 40 to 55 in good health. The chain carries TRBV30 and TRBJ1-1; D possibly corresponds to TRBD1 (5 bases). The CDR3 coding sequence is TGTGCCTGGAGGACGTTGATTGGGGCGAACACTGAAGCTTTCTTT. This codes for CAWRTLIGANTEAFF.